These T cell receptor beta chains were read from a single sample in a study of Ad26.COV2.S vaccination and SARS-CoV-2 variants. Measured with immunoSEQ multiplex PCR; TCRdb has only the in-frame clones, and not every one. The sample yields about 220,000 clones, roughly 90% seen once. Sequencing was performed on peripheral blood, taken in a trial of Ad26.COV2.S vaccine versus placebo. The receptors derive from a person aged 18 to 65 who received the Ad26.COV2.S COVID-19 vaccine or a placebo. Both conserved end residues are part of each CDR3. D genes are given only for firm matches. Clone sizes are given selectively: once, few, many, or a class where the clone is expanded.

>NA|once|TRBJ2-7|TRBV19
CASSTTSRSSYEQYF
TGTGCCAGTAGTACTACTAGCCGGAGCTCCTACGAGCAGTACTTC
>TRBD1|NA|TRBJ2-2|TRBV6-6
CASSPISTGWGNTGELFF
TGTGCCAGCAGTCCTATATCGACAGGGTGGGGGAACACCGGGGAGCTGTTTTTT
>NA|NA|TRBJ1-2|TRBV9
CASSVETGPNYGYTF
TGTGCCAGCAGCGTAGAAACAGGGCCTAACTATGGCTACACCTTC
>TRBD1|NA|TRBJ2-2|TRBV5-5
CASSLKLSTGTEGRYGELFF
TGTGCCAGCAGCTTGAAACTCTCGACAGGGACAGAGGGTCGGTATGGGGAGCTGTTTTTT
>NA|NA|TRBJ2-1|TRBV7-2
CASSLESVYNEQFF
TGTGCCAGCAGCTTAGAGTCAGTCTACAATGAGCAGTTCTTC
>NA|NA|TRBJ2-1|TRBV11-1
CASSPSWTYNEQFF
TGTGCCAGCAGCCCGTCATGGACCTACAATGAGCAGTTCTTC
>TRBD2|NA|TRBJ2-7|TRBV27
CASSPQWGGLHEQYF
TGTGCCAGCAGTCCACAGTGGGGGGGTTTGCACGAGCAGTACTTC
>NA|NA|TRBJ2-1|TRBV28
CASSSLSRDDEQFF
TGTGCCAGCAGTTCCCTCAGCAGGGACGATGAGCAGTTCTTC
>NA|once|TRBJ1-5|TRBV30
CAWSFGLDAFSNQPQHF
TGTGCCTGGAGCTTCGGGTTGGATGCTTTTAGCAATCAGCCCCAGCATTTT
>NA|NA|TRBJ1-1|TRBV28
CASSSPPGNTEAFF
TGTGCCAGCAGTTCCCCCCCCGGGAACACTGAAGCTTTCTTT
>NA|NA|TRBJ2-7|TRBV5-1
CASSLRGDEQYF
TGCGCCAGCAGCCTGAGGGGCGACGAGCAGTACTTC
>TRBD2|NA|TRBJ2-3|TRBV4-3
CASSLSQRGGATQYF
TGCGCCAGCAGCCTCTCCCAGCGGGGGGGCGCTACGCAGTATTTT
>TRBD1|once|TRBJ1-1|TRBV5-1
CASSWDSLMNTEAFF
TGCGCCAGCAGCTGGGACAGCCTTATGAACACTGAAGCTTTCTTT
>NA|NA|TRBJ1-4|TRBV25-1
CASSDPRPGEKLFF
TGTGCCAGCAGTGACCCTAGGCCCGGTGAAAAACTGTTTTTT
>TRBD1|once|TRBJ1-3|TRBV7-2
CASSSRQGSGNTIYF
TGTGCCAGCAGCTCCCGACAGGGATCTGGAAACACCATATATTTT
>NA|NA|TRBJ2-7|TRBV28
CASSSPPREGSYEQYF
TGTGCCAGCAGCTCCCCGCCCAGAGAGGGCTCCTACGAGCAGTACTTC
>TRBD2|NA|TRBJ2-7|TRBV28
CASSLGSGISYEQYF
TGTGCCAGCAGTTTAGGGAGCGGGATTTCCTACGAGCAGTACTTC
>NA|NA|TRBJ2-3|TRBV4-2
CASSQGSTDTQYF
TGTGCCAGCAGCCAAGGGAGCACAGATACGCAGTATTTT
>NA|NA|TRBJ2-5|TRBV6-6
CASSYYPDGFQETQYF
TGTGCCAGCAGTTACTACCCCGACGGATTCCAAGAGACCCAGTACTTC
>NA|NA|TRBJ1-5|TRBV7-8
CASSLVRQGNQPQHF
TGTGCCAGCAGCTTAGTGAGACAGGGCAATCAGCCCCAGCATTTT
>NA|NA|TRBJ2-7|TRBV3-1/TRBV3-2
CASSSDPGDEQYF
TGTGCCAGCAGCTCGGACCCGGGGGACGAGCAGTACTTC
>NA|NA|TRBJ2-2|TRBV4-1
CATGEEVTGELFF
TGCGCCACCGGGGAGGAGGTAACCGGGGAGCTGTTTTTT
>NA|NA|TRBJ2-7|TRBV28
CASSSPIPLNEQYF
TGTGCCAGCAGCTCTCCGATCCCCTTAAACGAGCAGTACTTC
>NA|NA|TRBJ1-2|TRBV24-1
CATSDFRGRTYGYTF
TGTGCCACCAGTGATTTTAGAGGCAGGACCTATGGCTACACCTTC
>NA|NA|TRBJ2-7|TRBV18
CASSPLPGSYEQYF
TGTGCCAGCTCACCACTCCCCGGCTCCTACGAGCAGTACTTC
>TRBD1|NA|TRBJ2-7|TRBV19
CASSPKRTGVYEQYF
TGTGCCAGTAGTCCCAAGAGGACAGGGGTCTACGAGCAGTACTTC
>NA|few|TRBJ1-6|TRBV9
CASSVSGTTGDSPLHF
TGTGCCAGCAGCGTATCGGGAACTACGGGAGATTCACCCCTCCACTTT
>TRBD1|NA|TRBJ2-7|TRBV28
CASSGQGTYEQYF
TGTGCCAGCAGCGGACAGGGCACCTACGAGCAGTACTTC
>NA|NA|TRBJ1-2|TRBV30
CAWGRTSFYTF
TGTGCCTGGGGACGGACGAGCTTCTACACCTTC
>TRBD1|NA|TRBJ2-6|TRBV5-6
CASSSGMTGKPGANVLTF
TGTGCCAGCAGCTCGGGTATGACAGGGAAGCCTGGGGCCAACGTCCTGACTTTC
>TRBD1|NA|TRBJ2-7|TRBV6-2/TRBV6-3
CASSYIVGTGGMYEQYF
TGTGCCAGCAGTTACATCGTCGGGACAGGGGGGATGTACGAGCAGTACTTC
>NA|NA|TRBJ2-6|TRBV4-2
CASSPLSGANVLTF
TGTGCCAGCAGCCCCCTAAGTGGGGCCAACGTCCTGACTTTC
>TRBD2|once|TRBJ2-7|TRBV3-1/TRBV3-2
CASDPKSPLVAGEYEQYF
TGTGCCAGCGACCCAAAATCCCCCTTAGTAGCGGGTGAGTACGAGCAGTACTTC
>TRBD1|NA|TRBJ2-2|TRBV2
CASSGTANTGELFF
TGTGCCAGTTCCGGGACAGCAAACACCGGGGAGCTGTTTTTT
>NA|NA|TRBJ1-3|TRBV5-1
CASSLDRIYSGNTIYF
TGCGCCAGCAGCTTGGACAGGATCTACTCTGGAAACACCATATATTTT
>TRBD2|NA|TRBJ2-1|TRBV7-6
CASSFGSGGARVDEQFF
TGTGCCAGCAGCTTTGGTAGCGGGGGGGCCAGAGTCGATGAGCAGTTCTTC